This TCR beta chain was identified in a study of response to subunit inactivated influenza vaccine. Findings and limits, study-wide: A suggestion made by the authors is that each seasonal influenza vaccination recruits few new T cells.

Germline V gene sequence: CDR1 MDHEN, CDR2 SYDVKM. The CDR3 spans 14 residues. V was pared by 5 bases and J by 7 bases, with 17 bases between. TCRdb reprocessed the RT-PCR reads via MiXCR and lists one record per CDR3 protein. The sample contains 400,000 to 650,000 distinct CDR3 sequences, approximately 6.9% of which appear only once. This clonotype was seen only a few times. Its antigen remains unidentified. The clonotype comes from a man in his fifties or sixties who received an inactivated influenza vaccine. Sequencing was performed on PBMCs from blood, taken about 24 months after vaccination. This chain connects TRBV28 to TRBJ1-1; D is perhaps TRBD1 (6 bases). The CDR3 loop is CASSPQGRINEAFF. The CDR3 bases are TGTGCCAGCAGTCCACAGGGCAGAATTAATGAAGCTTTCTTT.